The 21 T cell receptor beta chains below all came from one sample that was sequenced in a study of siplizumab effects on memory and regulatory T cells. Profiled with immunoSEQ multiplex PCR; TCRdb holds only in-frame clones, not every one. The profile shows about 60,000 clones, 70% to 90% of them singletons. The sequenced sample was memory CD4+ T cells sorted from blood. These receptors all stem from a human donor in good health.

This chain links TRBV6-1 with TRBJ2-1; 10 bases are shared with TRBD2. The CDR3 has 16 residues. V trimming: 4 bases; J trimming: 6 bases; junction bases outside the gene matches: 9. Germline assignment: CDR1 MNHNS and CDR2 SASEGT. DNA for the CDR3: TGTGCCAGCAGTGGCTTAGCGGGAGGATTGGGCAATGAGCAGTTCTTC. It yields the protein CASSGLAGGLGNEQFF.

V is TRBV7-3 and J is TRBJ2-3; no clear D. Germline V CDR1 and CDR2: SGHTA, FQGTGA. Deletions cut 6 bases from V and 2 bases from J, with 12 bases between. The CDR3 runs to 14 residues. The CDR3 DNA reads TGTGCCAGCAGTCCCAGAGGTAACACAGATACGCAGTATTTT. Amino acids: CASSPRGNTDTQYF.

This chain connects TRBV5-1 to TRBJ2-7, with D hard to call. Per germline, CDR1 SGHRS and CDR2 YFSETQ. Between the trimmed V and J ends, which lost 5 bases and 4 bases, there was a span of 7 bases. The CDR3 contains 11 residues. CDR3 coding DNA: TGCGCCAGCAGTGAGGCGTACGAGCAGTACTTC. Translating gives CASSEAYEQYF.

This chain uses TRBV19 with TRBJ1-4; no clear D gene. In germline, CDR1 is LNHDA, CDR2 SQIVND (reference sequence). The V and J ends lost 1 base and 13 bases respectively, with 10 bases between them. The CDR3 has 12 amino acids. The DNA for the CDR3 is TGTGCCAGTAGTATAGTTACGGGAGCACTGTTTTTT. Amino acids: CASSIVTGALFF.

V gene TRBV18 combines with J gene TRBJ1-2; the match to TRBD1 covers 8 bases. The germline V gene has CDR1 KGHSH and CDR2 LQKENI. The junction had 4 bases not matched to a gene; V was cut back by 3 bases and J by 4 bases. The CDR3 is 14 residues long. CDR3 sequence reads: CASSPLDRAYGYTF. CDR3 DNA: TGTGCCAGCTCACCTTTGGACAGGGCCTATGGCTACACCTTC.

The chain links TRBV7-3 to TRBJ2-3; 7 nucleotides agree with TRBD1. This CDR3 is built from 14 residues. From germline, CDR1 is SGHTA and CDR2 FQGTGA. The V gene end was trimmed by 5 bases and the J gene end by 2 bases; junction bases not matched to a gene: 4. The CDR3 sequence is CASSRDSFTDTQYF. CDR3 in DNA: TGTGCCAGCAGCAGGGACAGCTTCACAGATACGCAGTATTTT.

The chain combines TRBV6-5 with TRBJ1-5; possibly TRBD1 for D (6 bases). V gave up 5 bases and J gave up 2 bases, with 13 bases separating them. Germline V gene data show CDR1 as MNHEY and CDR2 as SVGAGI. The CDR3 contains 15 residues. The DNA for the CDR3 is TGTGCCAGCAGTGCAGGGGAGTTGGGCAATCAGCCCCAGCATTTT. It codes for CASSAGELGNQPQHF.

The chain combines TRBV19 with TRBJ2-2, with D perhaps matching TRBD1 (7 bases). Trimming removed 3 bases at V and 5 bases at J, with 16 bases between. CDR3 length: 16 residues. In germline, CDR1 is LNHDA, CDR2 SQIVND (reference sequence). CDR3 in amino acids: CASSIGQGGRTGELFF. In DNA, the CDR3 is TGTGCCAGTAGTATTGGTCAGGGGGGTAGGACCGGGGAGCTGTTTTTT.

This sequence joins TRBV6-5 and TRBJ2-3, with D unclear. V lost 5 bases and J lost 0, with 9 bases in between. The CDR3 is made up of 14 amino acids. CDR1 and CDR2 from the germline V gene are MNHEY and SVGAGI. The CDR3: CASSRLQSTDTQYF. The CDR3 DNA is TGTGCCAGCAGTCGCCTACAGAGCACAGATACGCAGTATTTT.

The rearrangement links TRBV7-7 to TRBJ2-5; TRBD2 is a possible D gene (7 bases). V was cut by 3 bases and J by 5 bases, with 13 bases left in between. The CDR3 is 14 residues long. Germline V gene data show CDR1 as SSHAT and CDR2 as FNYEAQ (reference sequence). CDR3 bases: TGTGCCAGCAGCTTTGGGGGGGCCAGGGAGACCCAGTACTTC. Translated, it gives CASSFGGARETQYF.

The rearrangement joins TRBV5-8 to TRBJ2-7; D uncertain. Germline CDR1 reads SGHTS; CDR2 reads YDEGEE. The CDR3 is 13 residues long. Trimming took off 0 bases at V and 13 bases at J, with 17 bases between the two ends. This CDR3 is CASSLALDGLPYF. CDR3 in DNA: TGTGCCAGCAGCTTGGCCTTAGACGGCTTGCCCTACTTC.

V and J are TRBV7-9 and TRBJ2-3, with D uncertain. The ends were cut back, 5 bases at V and 1 base at J, with 16 bases in the middle. Germline loops: CDR1 SEHNR, CDR2 FQNEAQ (reference sequence). This CDR3 has 16 residues. The CDR3 DNA sequence: TGTGCCAGCAGCCCGTCTGGAACCGTGGGCACAGATACGCAGTATTTT. Amino acid sequence: CASSPSGTVGTDTQYF.

The chain combines TRBV6-6 with TRBJ2-7; tentatively, D is TRBD1 (8 bases). V lost 5 bases and J lost 6, with 17 bases in between. Germline V gene sequence: CDR1 MNHNY, CDR2 SVGAGI (reference sequence). The CDR3 covers 14 residues. CDR3 in amino acids: CASSGRTGTIEQYF. CDR3 nucleotide sequence: TGTGCCAGCAGTGGCCGGACAGGGACTATCGAGCAGTACTTC.

This clone showed up just a few times. The sample carries other DNA sequences with the same CDR3. The chain links TRBV5-1 to TRBJ2-7; tentatively, D is TRBD1 or TRBD2 (6 bases each). Trimming shortened V by 0 bases and J by 3 bases, and 13 bases separated the two germline ends. The CDR3 is made up of 15 amino acids. From germline, CDR1 is SGHRS and CDR2 YFSETQ. The CDR3 DNA follows: TGCGCCAGCAGCTTGGAGGGGGGCGGAATCTACGAGCAGTACTTC. Translated, it gives CASSLEGGGIYEQYF.

Only a few counts were recorded for this clone. The chain links TRBV19 to TRBJ1-2; D is unresolved. The CDR3 runs to 13 residues. The ends were cut back, 0 bases at V and 4 bases at J, with 6 bases in the middle. Germline V gene lookup returns CDR1 LNHDA and CDR2 SQIVND (reference sequence). DNA of the CDR3: TGTGCCAGTAGTATAGAACGGACCTATGGCTACACCTTC. Encoded protein: CASSIERTYGYTF.

This rearrangement joins TRBV30 to TRBJ2-5; 12 bases match TRBD2. The CDR3 is 14 residues long. The J segment lost 2 bases and the V segment lost 7 bases, leaving 5 bases of the junction unmatched. The germline CDR1 and CDR2 sequences are GTSNPN and SVGIG (reference sequence). This CDR3 reads CASSGTSGQETQYF. CDR3 DNA: TGTGCCTCGTCTGGGACTAGCGGGCAAGAGACCCAGTACTTC. Filled out from reference TRBV30 and TRBJ2-5, the complete variable domain reads SQTIHQWPATLVQPVGSPLSLECTVEGTSNPNLYWYRQAAGRGLQLLFYSVGIGQISSEVPQNLSASRPQDRQFILSSKKLLLSDSGFYLCASSGTSGQETQYFGPGTRLLVL.

This clone ranks as medium-sized. The chain has TRBV6-4 and TRBJ2-7, with 15 bases matching TRBD2. J was trimmed by 2 bases and V by 7 bases; bases with no gene match: 6. This CDR3 is 16 amino acids long. Germline CDR1 and CDR2: MRHNA and SNTAGT. Written as DNA, the CDR3 is TGTGCCAGCATTTGGACTAGCGGGAGGGCCACCTACGAGCAGTACTTC. It is translated as CASIWTSGRATYEQYF.

V and J are TRBV7-2 and TRBJ2-1; the D is unclear. This CDR3 is built from 13 residues. Germline CDR1 is SGHTA and CDR2 is FQGNSA. Trimming pared 5 bases from V and 8 bases from J, leaving 13 bases between. The CDR3 coding sequence is TGTGCCAGCAGCCCCCTGGTGGTATATGAGCAGTTCTTC. It is translated as CASSPLVVYEQFF.

There are a few counts of this clone. The CDR3 DNA reads as TGTGCCTTCGGGGCAAGGGGAACTGAAGCTTTCTTT. As protein: CAFGARGTEAFF. The chain combines TRBV6-1 with TRBJ1-1; possible D gene TRBD1, 5 bases. CDR1 and CDR2 from the germline V gene are MNHNS and SASEGT. This CDR3 spans 12 amino acids. V was pared by 11 bases and J by 5 bases, with 15 bases between.

The chain combines TRBV7-8 with TRBJ1-2; D may be TRBD1 (6 bases). Looked up from germline, CDR1 is SGHVS and CDR2 is FQNEAQ. This CDR3 region has 15 residues. V dropped 1 base and J dropped 0 bases, with 9 bases sitting between them. CDR3 residues: CASSLVDSANYGYTF. The CDR3 DNA reads as TGTGCCAGCAGCTTAGTGGACAGCGCTAACTATGGCTACACCTTC. Full variable domain (missing parts from reference TRBV7-8 and TRBJ1-2): GAGVSQSPRYKVAKRGQDVALRCDPISGHVSLFWYQQALGQGPEFLTYFQNEAQLDKSGLPSDRFFAERPEGSVSTLKIQRTQQEDSAVYLCASSLVDSANYGYTFGSGTRLTVV.

This clone was picked up one time. The chain has TRBV5-4 and TRBJ1-2; no reliable D call. The CDR3 contains 13 residues. Germline assignment: CDR1 SGHNT and CDR2 YYREEE (reference sequence). V was pared by 4 bases and J by 7 bases, with 14 bases between. As DNA, the CDR3 is TGTGCCAGCAGCCCTAAGGTGATAGGTGGCTACACCTTC. This translates into CASSPKVIGGYTF.